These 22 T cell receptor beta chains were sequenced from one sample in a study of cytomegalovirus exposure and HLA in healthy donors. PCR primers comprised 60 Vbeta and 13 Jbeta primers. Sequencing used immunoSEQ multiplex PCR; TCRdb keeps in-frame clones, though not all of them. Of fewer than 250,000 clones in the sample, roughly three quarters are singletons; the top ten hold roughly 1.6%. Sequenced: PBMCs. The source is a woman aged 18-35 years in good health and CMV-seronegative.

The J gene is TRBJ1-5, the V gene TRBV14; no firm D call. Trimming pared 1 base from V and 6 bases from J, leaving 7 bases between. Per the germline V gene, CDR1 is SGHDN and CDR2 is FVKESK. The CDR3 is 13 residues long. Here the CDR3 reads CASSQGAGQPQHF. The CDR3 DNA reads TGTGCCAGCAGCCAAGGAGCAGGTCAGCCCCAGCATTTT. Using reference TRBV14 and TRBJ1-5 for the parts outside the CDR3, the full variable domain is EAGVTQFPSHSVIEKGQTVTLRCDPISGHDNLYWYRRVMGKEIKFLLHFVKESKQDESGMPNNRFLAERTGGTYSTLKVQPAELEDSGVYFCASSQGAGQPQHFGDGTRLSIL.

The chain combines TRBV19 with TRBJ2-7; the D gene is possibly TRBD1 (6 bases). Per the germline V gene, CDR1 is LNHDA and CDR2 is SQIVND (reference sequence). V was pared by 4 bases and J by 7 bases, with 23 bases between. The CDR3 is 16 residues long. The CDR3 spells CASSTASRDTGSEQYF. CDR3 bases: TGTGCCAGTAGTACCGCATCCCGGGACACAGGCTCGGAGCAGTACTTC.

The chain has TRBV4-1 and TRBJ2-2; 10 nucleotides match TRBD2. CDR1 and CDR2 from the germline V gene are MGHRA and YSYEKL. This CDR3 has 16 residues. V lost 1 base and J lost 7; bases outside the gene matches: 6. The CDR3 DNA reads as TGCGCCAGCAGCCAAGCCCCTAGCGGGGGTGGCGGGGAGCTGTTTTTT. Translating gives CASSQAPSGGGGELFF.

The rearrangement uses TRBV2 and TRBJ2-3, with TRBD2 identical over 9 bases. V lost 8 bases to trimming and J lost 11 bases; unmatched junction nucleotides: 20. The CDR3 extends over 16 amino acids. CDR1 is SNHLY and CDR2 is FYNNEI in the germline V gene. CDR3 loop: CASALGAGGPGSRQYF. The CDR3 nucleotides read TGTGCCAGCGCGCTCGGAGCGGGGGGACCGGGGTCGAGGCAGTATTTT.

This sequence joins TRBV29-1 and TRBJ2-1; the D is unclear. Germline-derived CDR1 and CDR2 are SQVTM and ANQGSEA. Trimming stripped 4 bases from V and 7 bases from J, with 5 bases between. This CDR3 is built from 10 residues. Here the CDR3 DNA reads TGCAGCGTTGTGAGTAATGAGCAGTTCTTC. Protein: CSVVSNEQFF.

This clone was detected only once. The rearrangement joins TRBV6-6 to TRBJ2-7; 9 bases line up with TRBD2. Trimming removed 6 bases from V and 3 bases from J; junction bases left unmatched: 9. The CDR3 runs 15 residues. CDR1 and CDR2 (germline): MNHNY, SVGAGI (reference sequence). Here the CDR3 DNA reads TGTGCCAGCAGACCAGGGACTAGCAATCTCTACGAGCAGTACTTC. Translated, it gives CASRPGTSNLYEQYF.

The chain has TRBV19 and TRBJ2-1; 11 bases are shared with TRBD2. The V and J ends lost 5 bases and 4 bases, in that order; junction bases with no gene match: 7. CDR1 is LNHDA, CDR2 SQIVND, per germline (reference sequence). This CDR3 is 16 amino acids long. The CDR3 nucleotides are TGTGCCAGTAGTTTGCTGACTAGCGGGGTTTACAATGAGCAGTTCTTC. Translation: CASSLLTSGVYNEQFF. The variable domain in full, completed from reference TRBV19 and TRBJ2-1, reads DGGITQSPKYLFRKEGQNVTLSCEQNLNHDAMYWYRQDPGQGLRLIYYSQIVNDFQKGDIAEGYSVSREKKESFPLTVTSAQKNPTAFYLCASSLLTSGVYNEQFFGPGTRLTVL.

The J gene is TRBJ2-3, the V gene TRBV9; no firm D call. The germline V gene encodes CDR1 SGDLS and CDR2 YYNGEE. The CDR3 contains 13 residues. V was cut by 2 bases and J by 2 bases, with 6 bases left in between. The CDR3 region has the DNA TGTGCCAGCAGCGTGACATCCACAGATACGCAGTATTTT. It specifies CASSVTSTDTQYF. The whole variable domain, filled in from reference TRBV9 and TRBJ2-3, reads DSGVTQTPKHLITATGQRVTLRCSPRSGDLSVYWYQQSLDQGLQFLIQYYNGEERAKGNILERFSAQQFPDLHSELNLSSLELGDSALYFCASSVTSTDTQYFGPGTRLTVL.

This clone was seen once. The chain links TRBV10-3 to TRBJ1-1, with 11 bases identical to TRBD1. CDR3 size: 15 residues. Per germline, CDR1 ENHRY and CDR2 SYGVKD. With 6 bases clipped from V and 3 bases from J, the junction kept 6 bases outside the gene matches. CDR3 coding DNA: TGTGCCATCAGAGGACAGGGGGCCGGGGACACTGAAGCTTTCTTT. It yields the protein CAIRGQGAGDTEAFF.

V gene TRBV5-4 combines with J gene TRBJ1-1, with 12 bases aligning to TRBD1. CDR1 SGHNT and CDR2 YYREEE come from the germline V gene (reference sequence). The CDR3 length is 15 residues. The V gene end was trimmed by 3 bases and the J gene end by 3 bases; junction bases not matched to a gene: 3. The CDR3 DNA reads TGTGCCAGCAGCTGGGGACAGGGGGCGGACACTGAAGCTTTCTTT. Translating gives CASSWGQGADTEAFF.

The CDR3 spells CASSLAATSSRTDTQYF. The CDR3 DNA is TGTGCCAGCAGCTTAGCGGCCACCTCGTCCCGCACAGATACGCAGTATTTT. The V and J genes are TRBV7-2 and TRBJ2-3; no reliable D call. The CDR3 runs 17 residues. Germline lookup yields CDR1 SGHTA and CDR2 FQGNSA. Trimming removed 0 bases at V and 1 base at J, with 14 bases between.

CDR3 in amino acids: CSAHSGNEQFF. CDR3 sequence (DNA): TGCAGCGCTCATAGCGGCAATGAGCAGTTCTTC. This chain joins TRBV29-1 and TRBJ2-1; D possibly corresponds to TRBD2 (6 bases). Germline CDR1 is SQVTM and CDR2 is ANQGSEA. CDR3 length: 11 residues. Trimming took 7 bases from V and 6 from J, leaving 10 bases between them.

The CDR3 is CASSLGTLNGYTF. CDR3 coding DNA: TGTGCCAGCAGCTTGGGGACACTCAATGGCTACACCTTC. The J gene is TRBJ1-2, the V gene TRBV5-6, with TRBD1 as a possible D gene (5 bases). Per germline, CDR1 SGHDT and CDR2 YYEEEE. The CDR3 is made up of 13 amino acids. Trimming cost V 0 bases and J 6 bases, with 9 bases left between them.

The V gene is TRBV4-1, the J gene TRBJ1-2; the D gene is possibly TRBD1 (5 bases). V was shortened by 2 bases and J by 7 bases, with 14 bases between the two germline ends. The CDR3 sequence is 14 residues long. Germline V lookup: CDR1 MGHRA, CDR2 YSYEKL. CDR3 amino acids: CASSQRSGVGGYTF. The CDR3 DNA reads TGCGCCAGCAGCCAAAGGTCGGGGGTTGGTGGCTACACCTTC.

The CDR3, as DNA: TGTGCCAGCAGTGAAGTCCAAACGGCTAGAGTGCCCCAGCATTTT. Residues: CASSEVQTARVPQHF. The chain employs TRBV6-1 and TRBJ1-5; D remains ambiguous. Per germline, CDR1 MNHNS and CDR2 SASEGT. This CDR3 comprises 15 residues. V shed 1 base and J shed 9 bases, with 16 bases lying between them.

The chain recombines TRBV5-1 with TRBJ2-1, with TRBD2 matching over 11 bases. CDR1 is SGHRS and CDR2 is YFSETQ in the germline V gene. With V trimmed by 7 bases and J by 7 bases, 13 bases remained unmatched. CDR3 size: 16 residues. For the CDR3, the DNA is TGCGCCAGCTCGTCCGGGACTAGCGGCATAGGGAATGAGCAGTTCTTC. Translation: CASSSGTSGIGNEQFF.

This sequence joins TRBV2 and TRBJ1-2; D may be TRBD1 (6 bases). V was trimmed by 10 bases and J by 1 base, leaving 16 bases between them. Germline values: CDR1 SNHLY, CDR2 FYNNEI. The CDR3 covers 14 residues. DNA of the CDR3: TGTGCCACTGCGGACAGCCAGCTTAACTATGGCTACACCTTC. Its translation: CATADSQLNYGYTF. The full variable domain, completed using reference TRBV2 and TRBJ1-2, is EPEVTQTPSHQVTQMGQEVILRCVPISNHLYFYWYRQILGQKVEFLVSFYNNEISEKSEIFDDQFSVERPDGSNFTLKIRSTKLEDSAMYFCATADSQLNYGYTFGSGTRLTVV.

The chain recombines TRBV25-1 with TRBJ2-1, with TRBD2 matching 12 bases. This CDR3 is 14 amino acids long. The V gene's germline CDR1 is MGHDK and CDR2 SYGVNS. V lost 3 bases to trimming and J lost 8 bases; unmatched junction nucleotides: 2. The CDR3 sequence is CASSDLAGGHEQFF. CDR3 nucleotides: TGTGCCAGCAGTGACCTAGCGGGGGGGCATGAGCAGTTCTTC.

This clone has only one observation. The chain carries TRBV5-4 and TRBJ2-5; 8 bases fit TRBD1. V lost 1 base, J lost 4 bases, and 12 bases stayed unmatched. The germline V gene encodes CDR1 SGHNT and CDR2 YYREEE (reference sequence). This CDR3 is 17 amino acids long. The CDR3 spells CASSLIYGQGAGETQYF. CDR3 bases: TGTGCCAGCAGCTTGATTTACGGGCAGGGGGCGGGAGAGACCCAGTACTTC.

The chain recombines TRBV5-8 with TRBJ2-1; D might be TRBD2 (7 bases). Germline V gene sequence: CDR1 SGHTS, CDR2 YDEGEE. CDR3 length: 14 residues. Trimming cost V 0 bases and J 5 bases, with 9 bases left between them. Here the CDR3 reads CASSLGGGDNEQFF. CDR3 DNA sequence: TGTGCCAGCAGCTTGGGAGGGGGGGACAATGAGCAGTTCTTC. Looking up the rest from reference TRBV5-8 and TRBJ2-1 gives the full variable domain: EAGVTQSPTHLIKTRGQQATLRCSPISGHTSVYWYQQALGLGLQFLLWYDEGEERNRGNFPPRFSGRQFPNYSSELNVNALELEDSALYLCASSLGGGDNEQFFGPGTRLTVL.

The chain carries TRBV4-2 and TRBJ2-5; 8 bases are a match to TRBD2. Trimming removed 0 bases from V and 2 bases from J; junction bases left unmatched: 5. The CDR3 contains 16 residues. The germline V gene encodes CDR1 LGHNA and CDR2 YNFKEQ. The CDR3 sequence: CASSQDYLAGQETQYF. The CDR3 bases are TGTGCCAGCAGCCAAGACTACTTAGCGGGGCAAGAGACCCAGTACTTC.

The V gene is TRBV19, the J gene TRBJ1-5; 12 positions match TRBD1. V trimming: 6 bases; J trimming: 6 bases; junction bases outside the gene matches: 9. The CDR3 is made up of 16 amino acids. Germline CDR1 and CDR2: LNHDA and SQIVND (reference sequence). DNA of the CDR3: TGTGCCAGTAGCAAAGGGACAGGGGGCTTCATTCAGCCCCAGCATTTT. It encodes CASSKGTGGFIQPQHF.